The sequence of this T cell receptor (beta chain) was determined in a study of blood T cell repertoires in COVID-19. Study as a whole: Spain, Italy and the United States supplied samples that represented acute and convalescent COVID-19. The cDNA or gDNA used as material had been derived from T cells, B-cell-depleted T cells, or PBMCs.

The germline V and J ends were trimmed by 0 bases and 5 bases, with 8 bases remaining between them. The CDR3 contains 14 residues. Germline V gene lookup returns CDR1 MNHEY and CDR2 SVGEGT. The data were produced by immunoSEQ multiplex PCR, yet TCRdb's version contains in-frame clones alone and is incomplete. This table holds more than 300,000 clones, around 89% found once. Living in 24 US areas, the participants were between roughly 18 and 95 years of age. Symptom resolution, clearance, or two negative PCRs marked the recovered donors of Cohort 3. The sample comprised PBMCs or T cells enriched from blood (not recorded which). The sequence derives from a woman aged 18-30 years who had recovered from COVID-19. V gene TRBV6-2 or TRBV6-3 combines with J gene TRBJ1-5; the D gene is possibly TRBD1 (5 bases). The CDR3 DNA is TGTGCCAGCAGTTACTCCCGGGGGTATCAGCCCCAGCATTTT. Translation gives CASSYSRGYQPQHF.